This T cell receptor (beta chain) was sequenced in a study of blood T cell repertoires in COVID-19. Measured with immunoSEQ multiplex PCR; TCRdb has only the in-frame clones, and not every one. The sample shows roughly 160,000 clones, roughly 87% of them seen only once. The length of the CDR3 is 18 residues. Between the trimmed V and J ends, which lost 3 bases and 8 bases, there was a span of 23 bases. The germline CDR1 and CDR2 sequences are MNHEY and SMNVEV (reference sequence). The clonotype was recovered from a woman between 45 and 65 years old who had recovered from COVID-19. Input material: PBMCs or T cells enriched from blood (not recorded which). This chain uses TRBV27 with TRBJ1-6; D possibly corresponds to TRBD1 (6 bases). CDR3 in DNA: TGTGCCAGCAGTTTCGACAGGTCGCCCTTCTCCCGGGATTCACCCCTCCACTTT. It encodes CASSFDRSPFSRDSPLHF.